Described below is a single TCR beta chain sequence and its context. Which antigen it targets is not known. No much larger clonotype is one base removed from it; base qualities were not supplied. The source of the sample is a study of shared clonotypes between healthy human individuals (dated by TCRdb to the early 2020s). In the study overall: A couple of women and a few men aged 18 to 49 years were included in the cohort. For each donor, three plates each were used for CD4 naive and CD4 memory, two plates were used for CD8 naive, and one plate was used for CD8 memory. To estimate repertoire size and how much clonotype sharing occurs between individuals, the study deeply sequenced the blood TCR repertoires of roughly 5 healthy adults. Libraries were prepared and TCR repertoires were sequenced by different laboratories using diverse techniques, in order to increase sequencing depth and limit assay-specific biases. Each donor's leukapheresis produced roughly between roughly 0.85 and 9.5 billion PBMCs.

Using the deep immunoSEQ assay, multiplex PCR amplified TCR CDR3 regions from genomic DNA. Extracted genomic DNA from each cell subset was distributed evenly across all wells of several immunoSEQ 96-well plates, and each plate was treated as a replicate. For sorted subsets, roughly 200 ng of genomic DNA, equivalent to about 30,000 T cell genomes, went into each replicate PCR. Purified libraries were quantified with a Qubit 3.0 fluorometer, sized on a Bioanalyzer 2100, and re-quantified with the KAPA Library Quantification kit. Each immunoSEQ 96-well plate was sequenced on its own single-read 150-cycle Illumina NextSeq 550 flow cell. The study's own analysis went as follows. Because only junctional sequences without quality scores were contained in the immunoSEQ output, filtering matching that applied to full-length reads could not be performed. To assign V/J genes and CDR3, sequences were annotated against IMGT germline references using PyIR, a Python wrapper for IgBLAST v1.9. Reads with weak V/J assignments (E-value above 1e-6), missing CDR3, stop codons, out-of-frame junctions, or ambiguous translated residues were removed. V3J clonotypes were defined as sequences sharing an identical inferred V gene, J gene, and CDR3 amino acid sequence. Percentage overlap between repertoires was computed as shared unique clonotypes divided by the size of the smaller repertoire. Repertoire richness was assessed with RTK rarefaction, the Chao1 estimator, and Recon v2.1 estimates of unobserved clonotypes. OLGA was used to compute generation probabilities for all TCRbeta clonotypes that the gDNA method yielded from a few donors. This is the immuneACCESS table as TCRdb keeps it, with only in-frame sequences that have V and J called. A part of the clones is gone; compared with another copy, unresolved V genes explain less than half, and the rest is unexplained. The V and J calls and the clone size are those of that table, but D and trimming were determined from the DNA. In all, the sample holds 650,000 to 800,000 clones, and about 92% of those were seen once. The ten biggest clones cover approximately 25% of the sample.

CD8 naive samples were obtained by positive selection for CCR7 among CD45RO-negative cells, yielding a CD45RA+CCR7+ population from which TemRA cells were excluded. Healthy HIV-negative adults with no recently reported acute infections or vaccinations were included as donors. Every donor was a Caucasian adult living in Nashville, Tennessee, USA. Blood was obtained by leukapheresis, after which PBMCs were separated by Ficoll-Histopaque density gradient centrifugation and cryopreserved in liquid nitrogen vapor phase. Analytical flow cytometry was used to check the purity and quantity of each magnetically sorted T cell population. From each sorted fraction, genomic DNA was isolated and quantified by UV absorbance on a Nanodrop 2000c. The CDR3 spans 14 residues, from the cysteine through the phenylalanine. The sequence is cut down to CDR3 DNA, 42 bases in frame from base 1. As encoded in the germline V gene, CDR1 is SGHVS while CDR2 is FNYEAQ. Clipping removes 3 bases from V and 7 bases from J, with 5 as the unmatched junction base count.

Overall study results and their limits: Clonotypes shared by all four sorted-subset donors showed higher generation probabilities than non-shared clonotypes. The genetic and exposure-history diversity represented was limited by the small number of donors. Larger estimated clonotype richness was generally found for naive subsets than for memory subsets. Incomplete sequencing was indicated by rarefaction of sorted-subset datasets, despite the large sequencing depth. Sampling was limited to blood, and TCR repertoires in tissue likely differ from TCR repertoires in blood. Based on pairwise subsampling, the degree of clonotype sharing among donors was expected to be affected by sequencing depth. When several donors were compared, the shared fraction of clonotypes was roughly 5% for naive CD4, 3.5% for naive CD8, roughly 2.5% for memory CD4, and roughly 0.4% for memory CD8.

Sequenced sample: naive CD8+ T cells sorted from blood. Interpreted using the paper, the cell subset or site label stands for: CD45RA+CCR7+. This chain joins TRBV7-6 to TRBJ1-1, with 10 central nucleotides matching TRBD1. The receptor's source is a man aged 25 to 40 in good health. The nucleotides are TGTGCCAGCAGCTTGGGGGACAGGGGTGGTGAAGCTTTCTTT. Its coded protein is CASSLGDRGGEAFF.